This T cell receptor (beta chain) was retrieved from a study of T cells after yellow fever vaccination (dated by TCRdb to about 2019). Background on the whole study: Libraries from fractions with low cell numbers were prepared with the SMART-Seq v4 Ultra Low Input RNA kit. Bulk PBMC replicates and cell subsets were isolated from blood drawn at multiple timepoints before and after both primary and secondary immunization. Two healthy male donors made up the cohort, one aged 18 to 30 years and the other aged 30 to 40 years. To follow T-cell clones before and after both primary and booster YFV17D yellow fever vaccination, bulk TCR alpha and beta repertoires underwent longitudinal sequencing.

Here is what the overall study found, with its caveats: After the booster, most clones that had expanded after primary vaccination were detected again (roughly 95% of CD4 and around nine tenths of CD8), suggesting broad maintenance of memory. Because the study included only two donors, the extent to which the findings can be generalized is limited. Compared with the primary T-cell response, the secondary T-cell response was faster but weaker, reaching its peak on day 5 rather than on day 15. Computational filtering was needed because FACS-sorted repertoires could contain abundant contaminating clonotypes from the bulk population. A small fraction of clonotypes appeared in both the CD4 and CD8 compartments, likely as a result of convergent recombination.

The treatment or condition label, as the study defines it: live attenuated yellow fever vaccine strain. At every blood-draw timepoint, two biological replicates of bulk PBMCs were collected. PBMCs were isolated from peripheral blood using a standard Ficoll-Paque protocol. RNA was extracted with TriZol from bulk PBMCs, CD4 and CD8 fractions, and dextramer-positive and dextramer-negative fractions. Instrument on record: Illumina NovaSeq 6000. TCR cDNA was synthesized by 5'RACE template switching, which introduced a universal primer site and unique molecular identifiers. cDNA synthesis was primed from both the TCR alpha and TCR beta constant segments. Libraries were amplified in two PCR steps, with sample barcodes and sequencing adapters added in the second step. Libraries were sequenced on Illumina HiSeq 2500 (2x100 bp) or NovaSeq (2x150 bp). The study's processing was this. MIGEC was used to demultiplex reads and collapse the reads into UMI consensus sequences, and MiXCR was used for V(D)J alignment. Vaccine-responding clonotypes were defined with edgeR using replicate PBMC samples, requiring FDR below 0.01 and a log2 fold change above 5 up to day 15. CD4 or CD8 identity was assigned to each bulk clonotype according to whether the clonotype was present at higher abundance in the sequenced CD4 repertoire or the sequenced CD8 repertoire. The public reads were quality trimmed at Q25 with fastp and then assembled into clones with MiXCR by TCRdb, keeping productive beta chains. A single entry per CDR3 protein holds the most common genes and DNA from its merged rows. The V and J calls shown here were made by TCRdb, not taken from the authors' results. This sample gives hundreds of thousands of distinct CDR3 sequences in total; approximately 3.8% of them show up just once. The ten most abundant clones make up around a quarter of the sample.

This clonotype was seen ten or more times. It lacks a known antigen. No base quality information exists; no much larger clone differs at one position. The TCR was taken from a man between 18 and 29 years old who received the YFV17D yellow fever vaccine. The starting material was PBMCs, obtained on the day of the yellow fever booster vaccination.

The DNA sequence follows: TGTGCCAGCAGGCCTCCCGGGACTAGCGAGGGCGAGCAGTTCTTC. Its protein reads: CASRPPGTSEGEQFF. The chain is encoded by TRBV12-3 or TRBV12-4 joined to TRBJ2-1, and TRBD2 matches 10 of the central bases. Trimming takes 6 bases off V and 10 bases off J; junction bases not matched to a gene: 12. Including the terminal cysteine and phenylalanine, the CDR3 comprises 15 residues. Of all the DNA, just the CDR3 is kept, 45 bases in frame from base 1.